This TCR beta chain emerged from a study of shared clonotypes between healthy human individuals. This clone has just one count. The table came from immunoSEQ multiplex PCR; TCRdb's copy has only in-frame clones and leaves some out. The sample consists of some 900,000 clones, roughly 72% of them appearing once. Deletions cut 1 base from V and 6 bases from J, with 22 bases between. The CDR3 runs 17 residues. Germline-derived CDR1 and CDR2 are SGHTA and FQGNSA. The clonotype originates from a man between 18 and 35 years old in good health. This chain connects TRBV7-2 to TRBJ2-7; possibly TRBD1 or TRBD2 for D (6 bases each). Sequenced input: memory CD4+ T cells sorted from blood. This sample's subset: CD45RA-negative fraction. The CDR3 coding sequence is TGTGCCAGCAGCTTAGTAGATTTGTGGTTCAAGGGGGGCGAGCAGTACTTC. It specifies CASSLVDLWFKGGEQYF.